Reported below is one TCR beta chain. Antigen specificity is unknown. The record originates from a study of cytomegalovirus exposure and HLA in healthy donors. Assay: immunoSEQ multiplex PCR; the TCRdb copy retains only in-frame clones and omits some. The sample has 170,000 or so clones, 80% to 85% seen once. Donors were drawn from the approximately 120-subject validation cohort, separate from the roughly 670-subject first cohort. Findings of the study overall: The listing of roughly 160 TCR beta chains classed them as cytomegalovirus-associated. It was found in a later analysis that first-cohort TCR clusters tended to co-occur in the 100 to 150 validation repertoires.

The CDR3 spans 16 residues. The germline CDR1 and CDR2 sequences are ENHRY and SYGVKD. V dropped 2 bases and J dropped 10; count of bases not matched to a gene: 11. This TCR came from a woman between 18 and 29 years old in good health and CMV-seropositive. V usage is TRBV10-3 and J usage is TRBJ1-6, with TRBD1 identical over 7 bases. Sequenced: PBMCs. CDR3 in amino acids: CAISETTIQGWSPLHF. In nucleotides, the CDR3 is TGTGCCATCAGTGAGACCACGATACAGGGGTGGTCACCCCTCCACTTT.